This T cell receptor beta chain appears in the sequencing data of a study of identical twins. The study, taken as a whole, reports: Out-of-frame alpha sequences shared by twins were enriched for low generation probability. Beta out-of-frame sequences showed weaker excess sharing between twins.

To note about this clonotype: Its specificity is not known.

Donors were all healthy Caucasians. Template switching introduced a universal primer site, and the cDNA bore unique molecular identifiers. TCRdb processed the 5' RACE reads anew with MiXCR; each CDR3 protein has one entry. The sample carries around 1.7 million distinct CDR3 sequences, under 35% recorded once. The length of the CDR3 is 13 residues. Trimming removed 8 bases from V and 4 bases from J; junction bases left unmatched: 2. The sample consisted of cord blood. V gene TRBV12-3 or TRBV12-4 combines with J gene TRBJ2-2; TRBD2 matches at 9 bases. The clonotype was recovered from a newborn girl in good health. As DNA, the CDR3 is TGTGCCAGCGGCGGGAGGGGCACCGGGGAGCTGTTTTTT. Its protein product is CASGGRGTGELFF.